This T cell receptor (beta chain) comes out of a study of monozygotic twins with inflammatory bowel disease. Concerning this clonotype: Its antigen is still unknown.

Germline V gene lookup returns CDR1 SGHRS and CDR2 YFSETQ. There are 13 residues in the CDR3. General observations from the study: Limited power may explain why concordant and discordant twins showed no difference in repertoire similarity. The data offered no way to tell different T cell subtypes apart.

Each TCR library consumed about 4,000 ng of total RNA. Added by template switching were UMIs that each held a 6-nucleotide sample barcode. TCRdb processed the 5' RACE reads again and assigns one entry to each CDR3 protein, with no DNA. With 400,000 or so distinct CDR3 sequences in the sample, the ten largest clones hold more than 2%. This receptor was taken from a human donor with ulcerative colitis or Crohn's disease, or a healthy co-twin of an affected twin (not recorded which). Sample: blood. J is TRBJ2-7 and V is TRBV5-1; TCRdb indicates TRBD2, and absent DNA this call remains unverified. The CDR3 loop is CASSLDSGYEQYF. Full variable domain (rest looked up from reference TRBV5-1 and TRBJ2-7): KAGVTQTPRYLIKTRGQQVTLSCSPISGHRSVSWYQQTPGQGLQFLFEYFSETQRNKGNFPGRFSGRQFSNSRSEMNVSTLELGDSALYLCASSLDSGYEQYFGPGTRLTVT.